One sample yielded the 17 T cell receptor beta chains listed below, sequenced in a study of identical twins. TCRdb called the 5' RACE reads again in MiXCR, with one record for every CDR3 protein. The sample has about 220,000 distinct CDR3 sequences; 6.5% are singletons. These data were also filed under a second study, of T cells expressing NK-cell markers.

Sample: CD8+ T cells sorted from blood. The source is a woman under 30 in good health.

V gene TRBV2 combines with J gene TRBJ1-1; a possible D gene is TRBD1 (5 bases). This CDR3 has 15 residues. V lost 0 bases and J 5 bases, leaving 13 bases between the germline ends. CDR1 and CDR2 (germline): SNHLY, FYNNEI. The CDR3 region is CASSEASPGRTEAFF. The CDR3 nucleotides are TGTGCCAGCAGTGAAGCCTCCCCGGGGCGGACTGAAGCTTTCTTT.

This clonotype was detected ten times or more. The chain carries TRBV9 and TRBJ2-7; D may be TRBD1 or TRBD2 (5 bases each). V was clipped by 0 bases and J by 0 bases, with 10 bases between them. Per germline, CDR1 SGDLS and CDR2 YYNGEE. The CDR3 sequence is 15 residues long. The CDR3 region is CASSVAGGPSYEQYF. DNA for the CDR3: TGTGCCAGCAGCGTAGCTGGGGGACCCTCCTACGAGCAGTACTTC.

The chain combines TRBV11-1 with TRBJ2-1; D is unresolved. V gave up 2 bases and J gave up 1 base, with 18 bases separating them. The V gene's germline CDR1 is SGHAT and CDR2 FQDESV (reference sequence). This CDR3 contains 18 residues. The CDR3 DNA is TGTGCCAGCAGCTTAAACTCGGGCAGCCTTACTTCCTACAATGAGCAGTTCTTC. As protein: CASSLNSGSLTSYNEQFF.

The genes are TRBV4-1 and TRBJ2-7; D not resolved. The V end was cut by 0 bases, the J end by 5 bases, with 11 bases between. Germline CDR1 reads MGHRA; CDR2 reads YSYEKL. The CDR3 runs to 14 residues. CDR3 in DNA: TGCGCCAGCAGCCAAGATCCGGCAGCCAACGAGCAGTACTTC. Its protein product is CASSQDPAANEQYF.

The chain carries TRBV5-1 and TRBJ1-2; D is unclear. Trimming stripped 4 bases from V and 3 bases from J, with 10 bases between. This CDR3 is built from 13 residues. The germline gives CDR1 SGHRS, CDR2 YFSETQ. The CDR3 protein is CASSQGDYYGYTF. CDR3 coding DNA: TGCGCCAGCAGCCAAGGCGATTACTATGGCTACACCTTC.

This clonotype was picked up many times. The genes are TRBV12-3 or TRBV12-4 and TRBJ2-7, with unresolved D. V was clipped by 3 bases and J by 4 bases, with 13 bases between them. There are 14 residues in the CDR3. The CDR3 DNA reads as TGTGCCAGCAGTTTTGGGCCGCCACCGTACGAGCAGTACTTC. Residues: CASSFGPPPYEQYF.

This clonotype came up a few times. One base away lies a much larger clone, so this may be a sequencing read error. The V and J genes are TRBV3-1 and TRBJ2-7, with a weak D call TRBD2 (6 bases). CDR1 is LGHDT and CDR2 is YNNKEL in the germline V gene (reference sequence). CDR3 length: 17 residues. The CDR3 protein is CACSQDWVGGDAYEQYF. Written as DNA, the CDR3 is TGTGCCTGCAGCCAAGATTGGGTCGGAGGGGATGCCTACGAGCAGTACTTC.

The rearrangement links TRBV7-2 to TRBJ1-6; no clear D. The CDR3 totals 13 residues. V shed 5 bases and J shed 9 bases, with 11 bases lying between them. Per germline, CDR1 SGHTA and CDR2 FQGNSA. In DNA form, the CDR3 reads TGTGCCAGCAGCCCCTTATCTATTTCACCCCTCCACTTT. Translating it yields CASSPLSISPLHF.

This clonotype was observed at least ten times. This chain links TRBV3-1 with TRBJ2-7; 11 bases are shared with TRBD2. V was pared by 0 bases and J by 6 bases, with 4 bases of the junction left unmatched. This CDR3 spans 15 amino acids. Looked up from germline, CDR1 is LGHDT and CDR2 is YNNKEL (reference sequence). The CDR3 protein is CASSQETSGIGEQYF. Here the CDR3 DNA reads TGTGCCAGCAGCCAAGAGACTAGCGGGATCGGCGAGCAGTACTTC.

The V gene is TRBV27, the J gene TRBJ2-7; unclear D gene. This CDR3 comprises 14 residues. V was trimmed by 5 bases and J by 1 base, leaving 12 bases between them. Germline assignment: CDR1 MNHEY and CDR2 SMNVEV (reference sequence). The CDR3 nucleotides read TGTGCCAGCAGTCCCGGACCCATGTCCTACGAGCAGTACTTC. Translation: CASSPGPMSYEQYF.

This clonotype was detected ten times or more. The rearrangement uses TRBV6-2 or TRBV6-3 and TRBJ1-1; D is ambiguous. The CDR3 extends over 13 amino acids. Germline V CDR1 and CDR2: MNHEY, SVGEGT. Deletions cut 6 bases from V and 1 base from J, with 9 bases between. CDR3 sequence reads: CASSHRENTEAFF. CDR3 nucleotides: TGTGCCAGCAGCCACCGGGAGAACACTGAAGCTTTCTTT.

This clonotype was observed at least ten times. The CDR3 region is CASSLAIAEQFF. In nucleotides, the CDR3 is TGTGCCAGCAGCTTAGCCATAGCGGAGCAGTTCTTC. J is TRBJ2-1 and V is TRBV7-9; D perhaps matches TRBD2 (5 bases). The V gene's germline CDR1 is SEHNR and CDR2 FQNEAQ (reference sequence). V lost 0 bases, J lost 10 bases, and 7 bases lay in between. The CDR3 covers 12 residues. The whole variable domain, remainder taken from reference TRBV7-9 and TRBJ2-1, is DTGVSQNPRHKITKRGQNVTFRCDPISEHNRLYWYRQTLGQGPEFLTYFQNEAQLEKSRLLSDRFSAERPKGSFSTLEIQRTEQGDSAMYLCASSLAIAEQFFGPGTRLTVL.

At least ten counts were recorded for this clonotype. The V and J genes are TRBV5-5 and TRBJ2-7; the D gene is possibly TRBD1 (5 bases). Germline CDR1 and CDR2: SGHKS and YYEKEE (reference sequence). Trimming removed 4 bases at V and 6 bases at J, with 23 bases between. This CDR3 is 16 amino acids long. CDR3 bases: TGTGCCAGCAGCCATCGACAGCCCCAGCCGTCTTCCGAGCAGTACTTC. Protein product: CASSHRQPQPSSEQYF.

This clonotype occurred a few times. This chain joins TRBV5-6 and TRBJ2-7, with 8 bases identical to TRBD2. The J segment lost 5 bases and the V segment lost 4 bases, leaving 8 bases of the junction unmatched. Germline values: CDR1 SGHDT, CDR2 YYEEEE. The CDR3 has 14 residues. The chain's CDR3 is CASSPGLGDHEQYF. The DNA for the CDR3 is TGTGCCAGCAGCCCGGGACTAGGAGATCACGAGCAGTACTTC.

This clonotype has more than one count but fewer than ten. The V call is TRBV29-1, the J call TRBJ2-7, with 9 bases lining up with TRBD1. The V gene's germline CDR1 is SQVTM and CDR2 ANQGSEA. V shed 3 bases, J shed 2 bases, and the junction held 2 bases outside the gene matches. The CDR3 consists of 13 residues. CDR3 sequence: CSVEGDRAYEQYF. The CDR3 nucleotides read TGCAGCGTTGAGGGGGACAGGGCCTACGAGCAGTACTTC.

The chain joins TRBV10-3 to TRBJ2-1, with TRBD2 matching over 8 bases. Germline CDR1 is ENHRY and CDR2 is SYGVKD. This CDR3 comprises 14 residues. V dropped 2 bases and J dropped 7; count of bases not matched to a gene: 4. The CDR3 region has the DNA TGTGCCATCAGTGAGCTGACTAGCGATAATGAGCAGTTCTTC. It codes for CAISELTSDNEQFF.

This clonotype was recorded a few times. This chain links TRBV27 with TRBJ2-1; 7 bases match TRBD1. Per germline, CDR1 MNHEY and CDR2 SMNVEV (reference sequence). V shed 7 bases, J shed 1 base, and the junction held 7 bases outside the gene matches. This CDR3 region has 15 residues. The CDR3 is CASIMTGSSYNEQFF. The CDR3 region has the DNA TGTGCCAGCATCATGACAGGGAGTTCCTACAATGAGCAGTTCTTC.